These 13 T cell receptor beta chains were all obtained from the same sample, sequenced in a study of CD8 T cells in Susac syndrome. An amount of RNA that ranged from roughly 0.45 to 1 ug was reverse transcribed with random hexamers. One entry per CDR3 protein, called by TCRdb with MiXCR from the immunoSEQ multiplex PCR reads. The table shows fewer than 85,000 distinct CDR3 sequences, with approximately 93% occurring only once. Sequencing was performed on CD8+ T cells from PBMCs. These receptors were collected from a human donor with Susac syndrome.

V gene TRBV11-2 combines with J gene TRBJ1-6; no clear D gene. Per the germline V gene, CDR1 is SGHAT and CDR2 is FQNNGV. Trimming removed 4 bases from V and 8 bases from J, with 12 bases in between. The CDR3 is 14 residues long. DNA for the CDR3: TGTGCCAGCAGCTCCTCGGGAAGCCATTCACCCCTCCACTTT. As protein: CASSSSGSHSPLHF.

CDR3 protein: CASTGEFSGNTIYF. Written as DNA, the CDR3 is TGTGCCAGCACCGGGGAGTTCTCTGGAAACACCATATATTTT. The chain employs TRBV6-5 and TRBJ1-3; no clear D. The ends were cut back, 7 bases at V and 0 bases at J, with 10 bases in the middle. CDR1 and CDR2 (germline): MNHEY, SVGAGI. There are 14 residues in the CDR3.

The V and J genes are TRBV7-9 and TRBJ2-7; the D gene is possibly TRBD1 (5 bases). The CDR3 runs 17 residues. Trimming took 4 bases from V and 2 from J, leaving 21 bases between them. CDR1 is SEHNR, CDR2 FQNEAQ, per germline (reference sequence). The CDR3 reads CASSSNAGHLTTYEQYF. As DNA, the CDR3 is TGTGCCAGCAGCTCGAACGCCGGACATCTAACTACCTACGAGCAGTACTTC.

The genes are TRBV29-1 and TRBJ2-7; TRBD1 matches 9 bases. V trimming: 7 bases; J trimming: 5 bases; junction bases outside the gene matches: 9. The CDR3 has 13 amino acids. CDR1 and CDR2 from the germline V gene are SQVTM and ANQGSEA. The CDR3 here is CSAQGQGTNEQYF. CDR3 in DNA: TGCAGCGCCCAAGGACAGGGGACCAACGAGCAGTACTTC.

This clonotype was seen only once. The CDR3 coding sequence is TGTGCCAGCAGCGGGGGGGTGGTGATGAACACTGAAGCTTTCTTT. Its protein is CASSGGVVMNTEAFF. This sequence joins TRBV9 and TRBJ1-1, with D possibly matching TRBD1 (5 bases). The CDR3 covers 15 residues. In germline, CDR1 is SGDLS, CDR2 YYNGEE. V shed 3 bases and J shed 0 bases, with 12 bases lying between them.

The chain combines TRBV9 with TRBJ2-2; maybe TRBD2 (5 bases). The V gene's germline CDR1 is SGDLS and CDR2 YYNGEE. This CDR3 spans 15 amino acids. The V gene lost 3 bases and the J gene lost 4 bases, with 13 bases spanning the gap. DNA for the CDR3: TGTGCCAGCAGCGCCGAGACGAGGGCCACCGGGGAGCTGTTTTTT. It specifies CASSAETRATGELFF.

V and J are TRBV7-9 and TRBJ2-7, with 9 bases fitting TRBD2. The J segment lost 7 bases and the V segment lost 6 bases, leaving 7 bases of the junction unmatched. The germline V gene has CDR1 SEHNR and CDR2 FQNEAQ (reference sequence). The CDR3 extends over 13 amino acids. The CDR3 DNA follows: TGTGCCAGCAGGCTAGCGGGGTCGGGGGAGCAGTACTTC. It is translated as CASRLAGSGEQYF. Full variable domain (missing parts from reference TRBV7-9 and TRBJ2-7): DTGVSQNPRHKITKRGQNVTFRCDPISEHNRLYWYRQTLGQGPEFLTYFQNEAQLEKSRLLSDRFSAERPKGSFSTLEIQRTEQGDSAMYLCASRLAGSGEQYFGPGTRLTVT.

The chain has TRBV3-1 and TRBJ2-1; TRBD2 is a possible D gene (7 bases). This CDR3 is 16 amino acids long. Germline values: CDR1 LGHDT, CDR2 YNNKEL (reference sequence). Trimming took off 1 base at V and 7 bases at J, with 17 bases between the two ends. The CDR3 reads CASSQGEGGPRNEQFF. The CDR3 bases are TGTGCCAGCAGCCAAGGCGAGGGGGGGCCTAGAAATGAGCAGTTCTTC.

The count of this clonotype is one. The rearrangement links TRBV3-1 to TRBJ2-5; D is perhaps TRBD1 (5 bases). Trimming cost V 4 bases and J 5 bases, with 14 bases left between them. The V gene's germline CDR1 is LGHDT and CDR2 YNNKEL (reference sequence). This CDR3 is 14 amino acids long. The CDR3 coding sequence is TGTGCCAGCAGCCCCCTCCAAGGGGTTGAGACCCAGTACTTC. Its protein product is CASSPLQGVETQYF.

This chain links TRBV6-5 with TRBJ2-1; possible D gene TRBD1, 6 bases. V was trimmed by 4 bases and J by 8 bases, leaving 12 bases between them. The CDR3 covers 13 residues. The germline CDR1 and CDR2 sequences are MNHEY and SVGAGI. The CDR3 DNA reads TGTGCCAGCAGTTCACAACAGGGCCATGAGCAGTTCTTC. Translated, it gives CASSSQQGHEQFF.

The J gene is TRBJ2-3, the V gene TRBV6-2 or TRBV6-3, with 8 bases aligning to TRBD2. Germline CDR1 MNHEY, CDR2 SVGEGT. V lost 5 bases to trimming and J lost 6 bases; unmatched junction nucleotides: 10. The CDR3 has 15 residues. In DNA form, the CDR3 reads TGTGCCAGCAGTCGCTCTAGCGGGTCCTTGGATACGCAGTATTTT. It is translated as CASSRSSGSLDTQYF.

The chain couples TRBV3-1 to TRBJ1-1, with D maybe TRBD1 (5 bases). V lost 4 bases to trimming and J lost 10 bases, with 19 bases between them. Germline values: CDR1 LGHDT, CDR2 YNNKEL (reference sequence). CDR3 length: 14 amino acids. CDR3: CASSLPGEGRRAFF. Here the CDR3 DNA reads TGTGCCAGCAGCCTCCCGGGGGAGGGGCGAAGAGCTTTCTTT.

The genes are TRBV7-9 and TRBJ2-7; the D is unclear. V shed 2 bases and J shed 6 bases, with 11 bases lying between them. The CDR3 spans 13 residues. Germline V gives CDR1 SEHNR, CDR2 FQNEAQ (reference sequence). This chain's CDR3 is CASSLPKRGEQYF. As DNA, the CDR3 is TGTGCCAGCAGCTTACCCAAGCGAGGCGAGCAGTACTTC.